By share, the clone carrying this TCR beta chain counts as medium-sized (0.01 to 0.1%). Antigen specificity is unknown. Here immunoSEQ multiplex PCR was the method, and the copy in TCRdb shows in-frame clones only, minus some. Among about 50,000 clones, roughly three quarters were seen once, and the ten largest hold 0.65% to 0.7%. This record belongs to a study of memory CD4+ T cells and cytomegalovirus serostatus. Study at large: Of the healthy Belgian adults, several were CMV seropositive and about two dozen seronegative. Broader study findings: About two fifths of the roughly 150 known CMV-associated TCRbeta sequences appeared in CD4+ memory.

Trimming shortened V by 5 bases and J by 4 bases, and 9 bases separated the two germline ends. The CDR3 covers 12 residues. Per germline, CDR1 SEHNR and CDR2 FQNEAQ (reference sequence). The sort gate was single viable CD3+CD4+CD8-CD45RO+ cells for memory CD4+ T cells. Sequencing input: memory CD4+ T cells from blood. The rearrangement uses TRBV7-9 and TRBJ2-7, with D uncertain. The clonotype was recovered from an adult in good health and CMV-seronegative. In nucleotides, the CDR3 is TGTGCCAGCAGCGGCAGTTCGTACGAGCAGTACTTC. Translation: CASSGSSYEQYF.